This section outlines one T cell receptor beta chain sequence together with its context. These data originate in a study of blood T cell repertoires in COVID-19. Study-wide background: Sites across the United States, Italy and Spain contributed samples from acute and convalescent COVID-19. T cells, B-cell-depleted T cells, or PBMCs provided the cDNA or gDNA that served as material.

Authors' methods: How many nucleated cells were present was estimated from reference gene primer amplification. TCRdb keeps only in-frame clones here, not all; method: immunoSEQ multiplex PCR. The DNA gave D and trimming, while V, J and clone size come from that table. The table lists some 150,000 clones, approximately 80% of them singletons, with roughly 8.4% in the top ten. V shed 1 base and J shed 4 bases, with 4 bases lying between them. The CDR3 consists of 12 residues. Sequenced sample: peripheral blood. This sequence joins TRBV12-3 or TRBV12-4 and TRBJ1-2; no reliable D call. The sequence was obtained from a human donor with acute or convalescent COVID-19. The donor label of this sample is uncertain. CDR3 protein: CASSLEPYGYTF. The CDR3 DNA sequence: TGTGCCAGCAGTTTAGAGCCCTATGGCTACACCTTC.